The clone carrying this T cell receptor beta chain was seen only a few times. The antigen is undetermined. The source of the sample is a study of blood T cells in healthy people across ages. Overall study findings and caveats: Naive T cell percentage strongly correlated with TCR beta diversity.

Germline V gene sequence: CDR1 DFQATT, CDR2 SNEGSKA (reference sequence). Trimming cost V 1 base and J 7 bases, with 16 bases left between them. This CDR3 comprises 14 residues. A second PCR, run for about 7 to 11 cycles, used a sample-barcoded 5' primer plus a J-beta primer mix. Every molecule of cDNA carried a tag from a template-switch adaptor with 12 random nucleotides. MiXCR was run by TCRdb on the 5' RACE reads, yielding one entry per CDR3 protein. Seen here are about 1 million distinct CDR3 sequences, over 35% observed once, and the top ten hold approximately 17%. Peripheral blood samples of 9.5 to 10 milliliters were drawn from each donor. Researchers isolated at least 7 million PBMCs per sample.

The chain carries TRBV20-1 and TRBJ1-1; D is possibly TRBD1 (5 bases). Sequenced: blood. This sequence originates from a woman aged 55 to 70 in good health. CDR3 nucleotide sequence: TGCAGTGCTAGAGGTCGTGGCAGGGATGGTGAAGCTTTCTTT. The encoded protein is CSARGRGRDGEAFF.